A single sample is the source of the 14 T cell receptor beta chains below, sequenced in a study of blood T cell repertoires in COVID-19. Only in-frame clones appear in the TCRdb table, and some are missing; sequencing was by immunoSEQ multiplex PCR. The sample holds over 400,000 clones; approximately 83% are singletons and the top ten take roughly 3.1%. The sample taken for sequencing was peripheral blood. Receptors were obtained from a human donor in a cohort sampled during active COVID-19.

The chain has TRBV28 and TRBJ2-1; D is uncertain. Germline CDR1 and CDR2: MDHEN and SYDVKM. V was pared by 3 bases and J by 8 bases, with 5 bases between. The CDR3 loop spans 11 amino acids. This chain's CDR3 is CASSFYHEQFF. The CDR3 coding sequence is TGTGCCAGCAGTTTCTATCATGAGCAGTTCTTC.

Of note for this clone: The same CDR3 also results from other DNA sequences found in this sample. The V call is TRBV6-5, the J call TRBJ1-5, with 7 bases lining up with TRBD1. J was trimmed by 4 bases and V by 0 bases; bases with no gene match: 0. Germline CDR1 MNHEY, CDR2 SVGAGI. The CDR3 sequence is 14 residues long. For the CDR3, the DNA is TGTGCCAGCAGTTACTCCAGGGGGAATCAGCCCCAGCATTTT. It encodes CASSYSRGNQPQHF.

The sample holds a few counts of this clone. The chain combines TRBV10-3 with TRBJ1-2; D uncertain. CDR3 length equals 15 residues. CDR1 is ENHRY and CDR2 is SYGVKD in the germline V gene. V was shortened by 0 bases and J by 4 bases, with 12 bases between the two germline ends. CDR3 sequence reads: CAISESREGSYGYTF. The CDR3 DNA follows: TGTGCCATCAGTGAGTCGAGGGAGGGTAGCTATGGCTACACCTTC.

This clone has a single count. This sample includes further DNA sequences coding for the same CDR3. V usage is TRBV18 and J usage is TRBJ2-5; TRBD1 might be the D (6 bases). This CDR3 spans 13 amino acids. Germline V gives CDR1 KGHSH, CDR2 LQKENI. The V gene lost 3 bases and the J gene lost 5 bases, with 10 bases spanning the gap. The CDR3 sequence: CASSPGAGETQYF. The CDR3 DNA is TGTGCCAGCTCACCGGGGGCTGGTGAGACCCAGTACTTC.

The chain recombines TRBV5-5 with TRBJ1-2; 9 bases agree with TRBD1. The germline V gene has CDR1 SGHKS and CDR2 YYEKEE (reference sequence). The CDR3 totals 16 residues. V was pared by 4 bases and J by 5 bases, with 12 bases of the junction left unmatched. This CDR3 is CASSPPGQGPPYGYTF. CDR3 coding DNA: TGTGCCAGCAGCCCACCGGGACAGGGCCCTCCATATGGCTACACCTTC.

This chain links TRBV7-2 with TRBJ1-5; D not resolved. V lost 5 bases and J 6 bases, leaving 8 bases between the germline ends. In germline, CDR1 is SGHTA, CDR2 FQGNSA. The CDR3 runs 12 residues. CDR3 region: CASSRSGQPQHF. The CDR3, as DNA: TGTGCCAGCAGCCGGTCTGGTCAGCCCCAGCATTTT.

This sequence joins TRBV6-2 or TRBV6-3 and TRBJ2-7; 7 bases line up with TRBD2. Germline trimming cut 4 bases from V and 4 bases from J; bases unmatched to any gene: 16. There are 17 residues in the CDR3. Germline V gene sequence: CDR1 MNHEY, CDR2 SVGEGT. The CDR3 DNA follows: TGTGCCAGCAGTTCCCCTTCCGGGGGACTAAAGGGTTACGAGCAGTACTTC. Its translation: CASSSPSGGLKGYEQYF.

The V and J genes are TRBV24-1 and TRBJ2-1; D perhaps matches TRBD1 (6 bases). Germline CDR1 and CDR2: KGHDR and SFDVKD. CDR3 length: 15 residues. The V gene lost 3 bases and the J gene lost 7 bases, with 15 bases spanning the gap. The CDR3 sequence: CATSDPTGTGNEQFF. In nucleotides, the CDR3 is TGTGCCACCAGTGATCCTACAGGGACCGGGAATGAGCAGTTCTTC.

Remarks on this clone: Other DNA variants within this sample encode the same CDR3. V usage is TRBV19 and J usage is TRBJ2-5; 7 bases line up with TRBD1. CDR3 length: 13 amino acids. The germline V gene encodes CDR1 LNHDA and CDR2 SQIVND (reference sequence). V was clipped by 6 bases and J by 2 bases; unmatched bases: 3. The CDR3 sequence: CASRRDRQETQYF. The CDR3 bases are TGTGCCAGTAGGAGGGACAGACAAGAGACCCAGTACTTC.

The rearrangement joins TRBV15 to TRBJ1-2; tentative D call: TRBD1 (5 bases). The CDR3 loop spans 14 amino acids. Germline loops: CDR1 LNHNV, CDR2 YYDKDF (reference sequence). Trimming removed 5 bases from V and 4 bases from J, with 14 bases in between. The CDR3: CATSGGGRAYGYTF. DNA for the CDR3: TGTGCCACCAGCGGAGGAGGCAGGGCCTATGGCTACACCTTC.

The CDR3 region is CASSFYGTANTEAFF. The CDR3 DNA follows: TGTGCCAGCAGCTTCTATGGGACAGCTAACACTGAAGCTTTCTTT. The chain is built from TRBV5-8 and TRBJ1-1, with 7 bases lining up with TRBD1. CDR1 and CDR2 from the germline V gene are SGHTS and YDEGEE. Trimming took 2 bases from V and 2 from J; bases not matched to a gene: 6. The CDR3 loop spans 15 amino acids.

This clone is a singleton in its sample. The CDR3 nucleotides read TGTGCCAGCAGCGCTAGACTAGCGGGACTCTACAATGAGCAGTTCTTC. Translated: CASSARLAGLYNEQFF. The gene calls are TRBV5-6 and TRBJ2-1; 11 nucleotides align to TRBD2. V lost 4 bases, J lost 3 bases, and 6 bases stayed unmatched. This CDR3 has 16 residues. Germline values: CDR1 SGHDT, CDR2 YYEEEE.

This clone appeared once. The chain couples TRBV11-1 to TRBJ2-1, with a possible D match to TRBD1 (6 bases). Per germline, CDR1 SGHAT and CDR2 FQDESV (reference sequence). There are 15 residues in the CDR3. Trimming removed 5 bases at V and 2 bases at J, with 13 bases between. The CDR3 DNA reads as TGTGCCAGCAGCCTAGGCCGGGACACCTACAATGAGCAGTTCTTC. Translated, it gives CASSLGRDTYNEQFF.

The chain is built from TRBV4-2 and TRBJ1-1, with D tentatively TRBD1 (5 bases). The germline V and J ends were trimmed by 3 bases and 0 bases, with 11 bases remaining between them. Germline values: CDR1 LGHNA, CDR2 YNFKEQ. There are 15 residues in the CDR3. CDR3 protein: CASSHRQSMNTEAFF. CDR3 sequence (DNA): TGTGCCAGCAGCCATAGACAGTCCATGAACACTGAAGCTTTCTTT.